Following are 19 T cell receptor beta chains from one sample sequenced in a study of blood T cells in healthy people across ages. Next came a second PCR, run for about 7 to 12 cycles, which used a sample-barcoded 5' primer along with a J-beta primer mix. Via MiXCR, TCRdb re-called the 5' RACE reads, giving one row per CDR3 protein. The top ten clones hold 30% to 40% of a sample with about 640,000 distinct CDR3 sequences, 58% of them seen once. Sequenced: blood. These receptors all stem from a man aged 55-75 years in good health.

The CDR3 sequence: CASSPGRGYGYTF. The CDR3 DNA follows: TGTGCCAGCAGCCCCGGGCGGGGGTATGGCTACACCTTC. The gene calls are TRBV14 and TRBJ1-2; a weak D match, TRBD1 (5 bases). CDR3 length equals 13 residues. V lost 4 bases and J lost 5, with 11 bases in between. Germline lookup yields CDR1 SGHDN and CDR2 FVKESK.

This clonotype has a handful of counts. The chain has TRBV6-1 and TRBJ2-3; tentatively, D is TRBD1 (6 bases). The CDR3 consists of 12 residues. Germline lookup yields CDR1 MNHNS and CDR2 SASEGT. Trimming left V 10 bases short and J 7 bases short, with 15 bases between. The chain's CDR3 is CATESTGHTQYF. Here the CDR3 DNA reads TGTGCCACAGAATCGACAGGCCATACGCAGTATTTT.

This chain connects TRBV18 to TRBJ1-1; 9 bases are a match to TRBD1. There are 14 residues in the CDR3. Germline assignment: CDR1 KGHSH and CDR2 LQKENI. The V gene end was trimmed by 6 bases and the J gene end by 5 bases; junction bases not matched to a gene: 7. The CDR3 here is CASSEQGAQTEAFF. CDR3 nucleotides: TGTGCCAGCTCGGAACAGGGGGCGCAAACTGAAGCTTTCTTT. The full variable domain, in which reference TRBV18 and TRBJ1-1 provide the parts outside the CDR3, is NAGVMQNPRHLVRRRGQEARLRCSPMKGHSHVYWYRQLPEEGLKFMVYLQKENIIDESGMPKERFSAEFPKEGPSILRIQQVVRGDSAAYFCASSEQGAQTEAFFGQGTRLTVV.

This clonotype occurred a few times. The CDR3: CASSGDGFGQYF. The CDR3 coding sequence is TGTGCCAGCAGCGGGGACGGTTTCGGGCAGTACTTC. The chain is built from TRBV6-2 or TRBV6-3 and TRBJ2-4; D may match TRBD1 or TRBD2 (5 bases each). CDR3 length equals 12 residues. Germline V gene sequence: CDR1 MNHEY, CDR2 SVGEGT. V dropped 6 bases and J dropped 13 bases, with 16 bases sitting between them.

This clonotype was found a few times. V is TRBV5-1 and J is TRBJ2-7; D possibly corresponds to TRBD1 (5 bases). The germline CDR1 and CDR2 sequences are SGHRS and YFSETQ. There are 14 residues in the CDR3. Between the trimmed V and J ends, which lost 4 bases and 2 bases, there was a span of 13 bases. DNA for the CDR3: TGCGCCAGCAGCCCGACGACAGATACCTACGAGCAGTACTTC. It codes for CASSPTTDTYEQYF.

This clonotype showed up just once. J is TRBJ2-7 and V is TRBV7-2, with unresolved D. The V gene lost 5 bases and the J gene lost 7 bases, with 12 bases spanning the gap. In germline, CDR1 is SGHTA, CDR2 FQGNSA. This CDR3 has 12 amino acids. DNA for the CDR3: TGTGCCAGCAGCGGGATCCCCGGGGAGCAGTACTTC. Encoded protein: CASSGIPGEQYF.

The CDR3 spells CASTVLGYGYTF. DNA of the CDR3: TGTGCCAGCACCGTACTGGGCTATGGCTACACCTTC. The genes are TRBV12-3 or TRBV12-4 and TRBJ1-2; D remains unclear. The CDR3 sequence is 12 residues long. V lost 7 bases to trimming and J lost 4 bases, with 10 bases between them.

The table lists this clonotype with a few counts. CDR3 region: CASSLVAGGPNEQFF. CDR3 nucleotide sequence: TGCGCCAGCAGCTTGGTGGCGGGGGGGCCCAATGAGCAGTTCTTC. The rearrangement joins TRBV5-1 to TRBJ2-1; 9 nucleotides line up with TRBD2. The CDR3 contains 15 residues. The germline CDR1 and CDR2 sequences are SGHRS and YFSETQ. V gave up 0 bases and J gave up 6 bases; unmatched junction bases: 4.

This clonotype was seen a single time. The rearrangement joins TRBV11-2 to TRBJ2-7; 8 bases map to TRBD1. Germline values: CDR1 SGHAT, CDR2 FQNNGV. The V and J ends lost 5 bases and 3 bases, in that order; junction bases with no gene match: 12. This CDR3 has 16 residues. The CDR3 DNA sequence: TGTGCCAGCAGCCCTCAGGGACAGGCTCCCTACTACGAGCAGTACTTC. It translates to CASSPQGQAPYYEQYF.

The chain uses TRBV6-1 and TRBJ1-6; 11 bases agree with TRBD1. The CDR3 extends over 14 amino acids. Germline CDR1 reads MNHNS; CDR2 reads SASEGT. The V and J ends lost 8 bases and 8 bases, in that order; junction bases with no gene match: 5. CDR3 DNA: TGTGCCAGCTCGTCGGACAGGGGGCATTCACCCCTCCACTTT. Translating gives CASSSDRGHSPLHF.

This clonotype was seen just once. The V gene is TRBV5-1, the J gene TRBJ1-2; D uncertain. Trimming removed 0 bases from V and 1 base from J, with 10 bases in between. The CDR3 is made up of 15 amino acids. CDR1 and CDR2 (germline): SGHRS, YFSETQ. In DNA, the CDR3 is TGCGCCAGCAGCTTGGCCCCCACAGTTAACTATGGCTACACCTTC. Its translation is CASSLAPTVNYGYTF.

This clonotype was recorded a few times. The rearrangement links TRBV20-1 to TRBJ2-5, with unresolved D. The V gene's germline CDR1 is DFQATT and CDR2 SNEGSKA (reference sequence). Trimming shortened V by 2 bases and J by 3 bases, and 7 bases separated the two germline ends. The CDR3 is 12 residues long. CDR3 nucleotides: TGCAGTGCTAGAAGTGATAAAGAGACCCAGTACTTC. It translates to CSARSDKETQYF.

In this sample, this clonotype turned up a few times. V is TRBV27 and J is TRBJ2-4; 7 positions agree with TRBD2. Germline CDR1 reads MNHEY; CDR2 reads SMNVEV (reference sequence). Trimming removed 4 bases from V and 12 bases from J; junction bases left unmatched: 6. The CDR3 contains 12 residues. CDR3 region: CASSSLRGTQYF. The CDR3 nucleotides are TGTGCCAGCAGTTCCCTGCGGGGGACTCAGTACTTC.

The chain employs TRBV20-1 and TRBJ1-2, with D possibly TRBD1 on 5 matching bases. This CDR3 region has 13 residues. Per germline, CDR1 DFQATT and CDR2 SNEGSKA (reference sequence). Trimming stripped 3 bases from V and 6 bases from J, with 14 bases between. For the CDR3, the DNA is TGCAGTGCTAGGAAAGGGGTGATTCATGGCTACACCTTC. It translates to CSARKGVIHGYTF.

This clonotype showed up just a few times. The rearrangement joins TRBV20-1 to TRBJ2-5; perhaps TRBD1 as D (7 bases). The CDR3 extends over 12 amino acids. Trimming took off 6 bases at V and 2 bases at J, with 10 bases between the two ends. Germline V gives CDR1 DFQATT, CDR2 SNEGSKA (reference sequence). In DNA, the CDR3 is TGCAGTGCCGCGGGACAGCAAGAGACCCAGTACTTC. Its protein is CSAAGQQETQYF.

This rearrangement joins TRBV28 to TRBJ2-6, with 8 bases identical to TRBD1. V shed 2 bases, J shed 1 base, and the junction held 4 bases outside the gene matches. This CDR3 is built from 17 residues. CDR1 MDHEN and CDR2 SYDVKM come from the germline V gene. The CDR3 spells CASSLRTGRSGANVLTF. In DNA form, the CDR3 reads TGTGCCAGCAGTTTAAGGACAGGGAGGTCTGGGGCCAACGTCCTGACTTTC.

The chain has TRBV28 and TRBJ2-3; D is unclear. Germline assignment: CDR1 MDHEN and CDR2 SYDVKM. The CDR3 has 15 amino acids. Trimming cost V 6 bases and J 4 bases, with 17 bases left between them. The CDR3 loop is CASRTESMSADTQYF. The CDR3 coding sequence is TGTGCCAGCAGGACGGAAAGCATGAGTGCAGATACGCAGTATTTT.

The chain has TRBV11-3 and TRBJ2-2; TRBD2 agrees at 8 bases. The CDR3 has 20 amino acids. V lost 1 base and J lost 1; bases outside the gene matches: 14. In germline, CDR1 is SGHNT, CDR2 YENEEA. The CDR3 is CASSLGRLIRLAMNTGELFF. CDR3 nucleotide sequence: TGTGCCAGCAGCTTAGGCCGTCTCATCCGACTAGCGATGAACACCGGGGAGCTGTTTTTT. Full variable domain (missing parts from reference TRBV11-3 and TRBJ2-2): EAGVVQSPRYKIIEKKQPVAFWCNPISGHNTLYWYLQNLGQGPELLIRYENEEAVDDSQLPKDRFSAERLKGVDSTLKIQPAELGDSAVYLCASSLGRLIRLAMNTGELFFGEGSRLTVL.

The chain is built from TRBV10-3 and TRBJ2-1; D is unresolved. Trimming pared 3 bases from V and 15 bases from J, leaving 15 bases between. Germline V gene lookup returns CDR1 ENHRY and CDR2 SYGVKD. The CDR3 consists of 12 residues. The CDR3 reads CAISDSELRRFF. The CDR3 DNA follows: TGTGCCATCAGTGACTCCGAACTACGAAGGTTCTTC.